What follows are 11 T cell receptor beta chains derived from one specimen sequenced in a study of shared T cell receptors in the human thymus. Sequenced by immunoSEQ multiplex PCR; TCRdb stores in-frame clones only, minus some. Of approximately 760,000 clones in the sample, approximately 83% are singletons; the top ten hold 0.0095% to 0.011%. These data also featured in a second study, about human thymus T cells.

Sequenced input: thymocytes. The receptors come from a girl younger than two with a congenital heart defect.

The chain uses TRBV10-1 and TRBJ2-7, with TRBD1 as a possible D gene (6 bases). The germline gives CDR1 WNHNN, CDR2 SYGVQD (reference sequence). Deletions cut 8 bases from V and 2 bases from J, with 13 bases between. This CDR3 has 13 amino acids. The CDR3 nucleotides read TGCGCCAGCCGACAGGACCCCACCTACGAGCAGTACTTC. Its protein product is CASRQDPTYEQYF.

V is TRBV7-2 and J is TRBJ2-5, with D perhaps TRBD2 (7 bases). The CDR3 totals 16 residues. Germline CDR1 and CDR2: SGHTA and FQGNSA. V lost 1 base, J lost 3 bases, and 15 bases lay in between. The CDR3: CASSLEGGGPKETQYF. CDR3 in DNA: TGTGCCAGCAGCTTAGAAGGGGGGGGCCCAAAAGAGACCCAGTACTTC.

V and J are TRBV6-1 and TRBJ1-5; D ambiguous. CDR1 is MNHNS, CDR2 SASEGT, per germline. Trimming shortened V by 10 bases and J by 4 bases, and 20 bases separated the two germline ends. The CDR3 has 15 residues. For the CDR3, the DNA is TGTGCCACCAGATTGCGGGCAGACTCGAATCAGCCCCAGCATTTT. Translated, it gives CATRLRADSNQPQHF.

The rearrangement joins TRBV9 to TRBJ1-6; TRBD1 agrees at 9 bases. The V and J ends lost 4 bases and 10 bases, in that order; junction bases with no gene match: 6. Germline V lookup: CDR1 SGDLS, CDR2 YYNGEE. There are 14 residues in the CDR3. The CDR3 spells CASSLRTGVSPLHF. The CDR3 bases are TGTGCCAGCAGCCTCAGGACAGGGGTCTCACCCCTCCACTTT.

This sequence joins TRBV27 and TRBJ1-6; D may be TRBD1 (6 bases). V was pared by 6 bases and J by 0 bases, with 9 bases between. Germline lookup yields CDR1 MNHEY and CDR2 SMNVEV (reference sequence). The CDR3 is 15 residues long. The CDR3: CASRGTSSYNSPLHF. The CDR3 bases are TGTGCCAGCAGGGGGACAAGCTCCTATAATTCACCCCTCCACTTT.

The CDR3 DNA reads TGTGCCAGCAGTTACGTCCCAAGCGGGGGGGCCCAGTTCTTC. Protein sequence: CASSYVPSGGAQFF. The chain has TRBV6-5 and TRBJ2-1, with 10 bases aligning to TRBD2. Trimming took 2 bases from V and 13 from J; bases not matched to a gene: 8. Germline V gives CDR1 MNHEY, CDR2 SVGAGI. The CDR3 has 14 residues.

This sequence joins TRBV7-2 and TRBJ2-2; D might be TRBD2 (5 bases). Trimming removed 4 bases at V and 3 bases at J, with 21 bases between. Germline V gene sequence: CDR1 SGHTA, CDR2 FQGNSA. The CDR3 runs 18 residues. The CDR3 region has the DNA TGTGCCAGCAGCTCCCCGGCGGGCTGGCCTCGGGACACCGGGGAGCTGTTTTTT. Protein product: CASSSPAGWPRDTGELFF.

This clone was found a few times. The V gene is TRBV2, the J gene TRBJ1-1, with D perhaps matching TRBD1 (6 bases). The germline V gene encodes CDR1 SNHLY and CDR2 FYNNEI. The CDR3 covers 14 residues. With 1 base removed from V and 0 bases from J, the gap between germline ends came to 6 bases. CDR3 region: CASSEDRVNTEAFF. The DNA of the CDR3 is TGTGCCAGCAGTGAAGACAGGGTGAACACTGAAGCTTTCTTT.

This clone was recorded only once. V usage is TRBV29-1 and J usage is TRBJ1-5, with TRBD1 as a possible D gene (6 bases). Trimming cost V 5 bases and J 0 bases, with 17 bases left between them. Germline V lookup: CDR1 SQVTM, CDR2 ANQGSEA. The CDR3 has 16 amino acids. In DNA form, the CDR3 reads TGCAGCGTTCTGACAGGTACTAACATTAGCAATCAGCCCCAGCATTTT. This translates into CSVLTGTNISNQPQHF.

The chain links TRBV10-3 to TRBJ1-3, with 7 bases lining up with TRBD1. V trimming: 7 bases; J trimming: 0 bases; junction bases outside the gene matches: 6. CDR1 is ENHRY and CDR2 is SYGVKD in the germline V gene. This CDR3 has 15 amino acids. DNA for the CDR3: TGTGCCATCAAGGGACAGATATCCTCTGGAAACACCATATATTTT. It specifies CAIKGQISSGNTIYF.

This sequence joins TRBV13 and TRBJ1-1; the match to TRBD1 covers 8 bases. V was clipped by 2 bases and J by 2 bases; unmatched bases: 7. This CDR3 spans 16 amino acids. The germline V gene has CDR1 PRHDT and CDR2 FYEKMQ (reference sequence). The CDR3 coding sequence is TGTGCCAGCAGCTTAAACGACAGGGGATCTAACACTGAAGCTTTCTTT. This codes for CASSLNDRGSNTEAFF.